This paragraph reports one T cell receptor beta chain. This specimen belongs to a study of blood T cell repertoires in COVID-19. The wider study: Sites in the United States, Italy and Spain provided acute and convalescent COVID-19 samples.

In the source study's methods: Estimated nucleated cell counts came from reference gene primer amplification. TCRdb's copy holds only in-frame clones and misses some; the assay was immunoSEQ multiplex PCR. V and J calls and clone size are given by that table; D and trimming were obtained from the DNA. The sample carries 90,000 to 100,000 clones, around 84% recorded once. Trimming removed 1 base at V and 6 bases at J, with 16 bases between. CDR3 size: 15 residues. Germline CDR1 LNHDA, CDR2 SQIVND (reference sequence). Input material: peripheral blood. The clonotype comes from a man older than 75 with acute or convalescent COVID-19. The V and J genes are TRBV19 and TRBJ2-7; perhaps TRBD2 as D (6 bases). The CDR3 nucleotides are TGTGCCAGTAGTATAGGTGGTAGCGGTCCTGTCGAGCAGTACTTC. Amino acids: CASSIGGSGPVEQYF.